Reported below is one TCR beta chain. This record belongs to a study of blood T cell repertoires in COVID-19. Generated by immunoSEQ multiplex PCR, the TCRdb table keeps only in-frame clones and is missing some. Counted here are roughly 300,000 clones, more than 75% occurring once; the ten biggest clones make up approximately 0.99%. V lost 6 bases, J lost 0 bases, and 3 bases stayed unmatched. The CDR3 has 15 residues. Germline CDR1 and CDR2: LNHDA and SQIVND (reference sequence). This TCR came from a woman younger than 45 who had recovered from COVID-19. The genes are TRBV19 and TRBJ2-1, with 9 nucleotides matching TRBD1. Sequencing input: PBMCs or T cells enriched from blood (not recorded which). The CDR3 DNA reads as TGTGCCAGTAGAAAACAGGGGGCCTCCTACAATGAGCAGTTCTTC. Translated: CASRKQGASYNEQFF.